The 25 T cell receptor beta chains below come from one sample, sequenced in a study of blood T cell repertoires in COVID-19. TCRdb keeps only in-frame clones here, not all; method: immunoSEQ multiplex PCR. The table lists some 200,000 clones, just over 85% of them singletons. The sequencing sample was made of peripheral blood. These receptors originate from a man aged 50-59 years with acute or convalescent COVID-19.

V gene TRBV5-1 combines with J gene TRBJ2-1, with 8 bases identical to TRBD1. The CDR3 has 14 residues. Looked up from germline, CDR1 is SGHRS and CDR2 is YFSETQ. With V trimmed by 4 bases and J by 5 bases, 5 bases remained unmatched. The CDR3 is CASSIYRGDNEQFF. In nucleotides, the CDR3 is TGCGCCAGCAGCATATACAGGGGGGACAATGAGCAGTTCTTC.

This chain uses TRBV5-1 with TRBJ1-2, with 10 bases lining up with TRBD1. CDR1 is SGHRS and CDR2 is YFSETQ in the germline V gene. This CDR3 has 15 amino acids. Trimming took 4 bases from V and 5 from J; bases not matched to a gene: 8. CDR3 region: CASSRGGTGDYGYTF. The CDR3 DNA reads TGCGCCAGCAGCCGGGGAGGGACAGGGGATTATGGCTACACCTTC.

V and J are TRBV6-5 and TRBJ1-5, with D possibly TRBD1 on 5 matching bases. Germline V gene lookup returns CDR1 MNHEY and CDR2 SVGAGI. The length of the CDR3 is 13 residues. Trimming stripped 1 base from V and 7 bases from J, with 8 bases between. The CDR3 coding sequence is TGTGCCAGCAGTTACTTTTCAGGGCAGCCCCAGCATTTT. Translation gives CASSYFSGQPQHF.

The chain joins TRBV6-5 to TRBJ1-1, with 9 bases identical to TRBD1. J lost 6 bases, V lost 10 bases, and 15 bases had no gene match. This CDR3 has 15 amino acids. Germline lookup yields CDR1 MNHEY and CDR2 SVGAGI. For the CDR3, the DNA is TGTGCCACCCTGTCAGCCGGGACAGGGATTTCTGAAGCTTTCTTT. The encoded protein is CATLSAGTGISEAFF.

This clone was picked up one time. The CDR3 DNA sequence: TGCGCCAGCAGCTTCGGGGGGGGCGAGTATGACTATGGCTACACCTTC. The encoded protein is CASSFGGGEYDYGYTF. The V and J genes are TRBV5-1 and TRBJ1-2; D is possibly TRBD1 (6 bases). V was clipped by 2 bases and J by 3 bases, with 17 bases between them. The CDR3 extends over 16 amino acids. CDR1 is SGHRS and CDR2 is YFSETQ in the germline V gene.

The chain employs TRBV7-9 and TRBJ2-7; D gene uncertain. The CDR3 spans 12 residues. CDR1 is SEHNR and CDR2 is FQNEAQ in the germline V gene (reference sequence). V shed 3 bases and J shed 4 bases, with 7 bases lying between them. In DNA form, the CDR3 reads TGTGCCAGCAGCTTTAACAGATACGAGCAGTACTTC. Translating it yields CASSFNRYEQYF.

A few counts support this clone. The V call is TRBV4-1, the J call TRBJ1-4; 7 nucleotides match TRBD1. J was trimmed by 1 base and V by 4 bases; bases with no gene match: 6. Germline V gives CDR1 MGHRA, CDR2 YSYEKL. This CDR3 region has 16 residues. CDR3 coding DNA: TGCGCCAGCAGCCCAATACGGACAGGAACTAATGAAAAACTGTTTTTT. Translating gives CASSPIRTGTNEKLFF.

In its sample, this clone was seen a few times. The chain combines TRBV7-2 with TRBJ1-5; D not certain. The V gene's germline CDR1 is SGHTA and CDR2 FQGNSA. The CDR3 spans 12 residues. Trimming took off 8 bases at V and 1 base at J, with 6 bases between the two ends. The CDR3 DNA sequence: TGTGCCAGCTCCCAGAGCAATCAGCCCCAGCATTTT. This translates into CASSQSNQPQHF.

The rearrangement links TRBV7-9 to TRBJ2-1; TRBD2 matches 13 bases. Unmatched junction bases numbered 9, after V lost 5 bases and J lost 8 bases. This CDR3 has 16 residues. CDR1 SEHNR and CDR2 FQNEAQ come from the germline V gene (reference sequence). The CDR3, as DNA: TGTGCCAGCAGCGAACTAGCGGGGGGGCTTGTAGATGAGCAGTTCTTC. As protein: CASSELAGGLVDEQFF.

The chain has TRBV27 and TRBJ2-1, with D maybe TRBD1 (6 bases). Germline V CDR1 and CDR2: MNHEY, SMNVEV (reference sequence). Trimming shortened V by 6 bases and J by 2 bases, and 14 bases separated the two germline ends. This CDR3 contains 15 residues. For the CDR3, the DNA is TGTGCCAGCAGATTGCAGGGGTCGGCCTACAATGAGCAGTTCTTC. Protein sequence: CASRLQGSAYNEQFF.

The CDR3 nucleotides are TGCGCCAGCAGCTTGGAAGGCCCCAGGTCGGGAAACAATGAGCAGTTCTTC. It translates to CASSLEGPRSGNNEQFF. The chain couples TRBV5-1 to TRBJ2-1, with D possibly matching TRBD2 (5 bases). The germline CDR1 and CDR2 sequences are SGHRS and YFSETQ. The CDR3 covers 17 residues. The ends were cut back, 0 bases at V and 5 bases at J, with 18 bases in the middle.

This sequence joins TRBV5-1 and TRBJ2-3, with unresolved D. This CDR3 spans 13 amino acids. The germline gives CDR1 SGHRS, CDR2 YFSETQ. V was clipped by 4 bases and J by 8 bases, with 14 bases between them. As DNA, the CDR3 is TGCGCCAGCAGCCCCCTAAGTTCTGGTACGCAGTATTTT. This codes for CASSPLSSGTQYF. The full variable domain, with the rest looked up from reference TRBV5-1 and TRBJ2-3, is KAGVTQTPRYLIKTRGQQVTLSCSPISGHRSVSWYQQTPGQGLQFLFEYFSETQRNKGNFPGRFSGRQFSNSRSEMNVSTLELGDSALYLCASSPLSSGTQYFGPGTRLTVL.

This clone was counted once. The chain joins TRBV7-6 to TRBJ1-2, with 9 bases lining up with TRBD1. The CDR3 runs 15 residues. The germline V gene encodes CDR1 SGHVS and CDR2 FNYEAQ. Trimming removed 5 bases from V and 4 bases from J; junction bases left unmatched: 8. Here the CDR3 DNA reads TGTGCCAGCAGCGCCGGGACAGGGCTCGGCTATGGCTACACCTTC. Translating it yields CASSAGTGLGYGYTF.

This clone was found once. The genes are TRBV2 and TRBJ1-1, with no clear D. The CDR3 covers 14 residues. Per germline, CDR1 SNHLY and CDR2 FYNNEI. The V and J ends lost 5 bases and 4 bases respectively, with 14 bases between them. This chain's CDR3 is CASSQLGSTTEAFF. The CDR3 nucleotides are TGTGCCAGCAGTCAGCTAGGGAGTACCACTGAAGCTTTCTTT.

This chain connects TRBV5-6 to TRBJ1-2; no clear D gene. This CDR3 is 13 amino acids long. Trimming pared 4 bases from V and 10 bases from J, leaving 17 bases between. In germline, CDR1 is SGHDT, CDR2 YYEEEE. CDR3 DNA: TGTGCCAGCAGCCCACCGACGGGGAGTTCCTACACCTTC. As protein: CASSPPTGSSYTF.

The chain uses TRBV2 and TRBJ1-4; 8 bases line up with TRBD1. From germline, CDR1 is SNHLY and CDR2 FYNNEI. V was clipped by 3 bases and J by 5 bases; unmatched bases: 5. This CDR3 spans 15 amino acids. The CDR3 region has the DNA TGTGCCAGCAGTGACCGACAGGGGTTCAATGAAAAACTGTTTTTT. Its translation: CASSDRQGFNEKLFF.

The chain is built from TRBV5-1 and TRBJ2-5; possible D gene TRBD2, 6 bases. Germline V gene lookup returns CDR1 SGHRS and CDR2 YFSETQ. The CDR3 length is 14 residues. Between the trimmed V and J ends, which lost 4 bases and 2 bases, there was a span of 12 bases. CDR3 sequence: CASSTAGTQETQYF. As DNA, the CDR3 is TGCGCCAGCAGCACGGCCGGGACTCAAGAGACCCAGTACTTC.

The CDR3 is CASSMGQEGQPQHF. CDR3 DNA sequence: TGCGCCAGCAGCATGGGACAGGAAGGTCAGCCCCAGCATTTT. The chain is built from TRBV5-1 and TRBJ1-5; 8 bases map to TRBD1. Germline CDR1 and CDR2: SGHRS and YFSETQ. The CDR3 totals 14 residues. V shed 4 bases, J shed 6 bases, and the junction held 6 bases outside the gene matches.

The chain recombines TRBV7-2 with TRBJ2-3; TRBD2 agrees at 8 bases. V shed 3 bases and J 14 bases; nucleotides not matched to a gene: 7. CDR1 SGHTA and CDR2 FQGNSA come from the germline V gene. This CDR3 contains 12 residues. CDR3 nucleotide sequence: TGTGCCAGCAGCTTCACGTATAGCGGGGTGTATTTT. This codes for CASSFTYSGVYF.

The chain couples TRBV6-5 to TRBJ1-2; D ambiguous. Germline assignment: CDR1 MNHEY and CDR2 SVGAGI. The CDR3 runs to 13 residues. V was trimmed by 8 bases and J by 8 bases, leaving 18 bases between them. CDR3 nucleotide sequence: TGTGCCAGCGGAAGGCTCGAGGGTGACGGCTACACCTTC. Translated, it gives CASGRLEGDGYTF.

The CDR3 spells CASSLDRWAYGYTF. The DNA of the CDR3 is TGTGCCAGTAGCTTGGACAGGTGGGCCTATGGCTACACCTTC. The chain carries TRBV19 and TRBJ1-2, with TRBD1 identical over 7 bases. The length of the CDR3 is 14 residues. After removal of 6 bases from V and 4 bases from J, the junction contained 8 bases not matched to a gene. The germline CDR1 and CDR2 sequences are LNHDA and SQIVND (reference sequence).

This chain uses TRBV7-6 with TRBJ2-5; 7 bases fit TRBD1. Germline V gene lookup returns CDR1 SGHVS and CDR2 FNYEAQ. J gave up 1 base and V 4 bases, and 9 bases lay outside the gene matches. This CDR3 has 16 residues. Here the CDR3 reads CASSSNRGPLQETQYF. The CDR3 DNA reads TGTGCCAGCAGCTCCAACAGGGGACCCCTCCAAGAGACCCAGTACTTC.

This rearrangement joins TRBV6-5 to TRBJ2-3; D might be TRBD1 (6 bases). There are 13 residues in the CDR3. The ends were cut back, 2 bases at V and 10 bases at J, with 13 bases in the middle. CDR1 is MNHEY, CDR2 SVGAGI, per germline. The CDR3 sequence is CASSYEIGGPQYF. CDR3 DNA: TGTGCCAGCAGTTACGAGATAGGGGGACCGCAGTATTTT.

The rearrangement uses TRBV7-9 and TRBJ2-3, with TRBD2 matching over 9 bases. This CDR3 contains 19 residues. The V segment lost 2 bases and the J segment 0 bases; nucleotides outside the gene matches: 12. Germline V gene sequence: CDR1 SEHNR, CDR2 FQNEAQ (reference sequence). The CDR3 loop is CASSLRSGTSRISTDTQYF. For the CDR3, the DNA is TGTGCCAGCAGCTTACGATCCGGGACTAGCAGGATCAGCACAGATACGCAGTATTTT. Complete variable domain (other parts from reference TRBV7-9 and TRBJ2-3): DTGVSQNPRHKITKRGQNVTFRCDPISEHNRLYWYRQTLGQGPEFLTYFQNEAQLEKSRLLSDRFSAERPKGSFSTLEIQRTEQGDSAMYLCASSLRSGTSRISTDTQYFGPGTRLTVL.

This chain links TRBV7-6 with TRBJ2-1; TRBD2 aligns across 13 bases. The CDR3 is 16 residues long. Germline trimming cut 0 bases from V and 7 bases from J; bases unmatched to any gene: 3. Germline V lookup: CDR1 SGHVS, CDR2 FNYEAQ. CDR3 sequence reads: CASSLAGLAGPNEQFF. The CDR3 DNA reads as TGTGCCAGCAGCTTAGCGGGACTAGCGGGGCCAAATGAGCAGTTCTTC.